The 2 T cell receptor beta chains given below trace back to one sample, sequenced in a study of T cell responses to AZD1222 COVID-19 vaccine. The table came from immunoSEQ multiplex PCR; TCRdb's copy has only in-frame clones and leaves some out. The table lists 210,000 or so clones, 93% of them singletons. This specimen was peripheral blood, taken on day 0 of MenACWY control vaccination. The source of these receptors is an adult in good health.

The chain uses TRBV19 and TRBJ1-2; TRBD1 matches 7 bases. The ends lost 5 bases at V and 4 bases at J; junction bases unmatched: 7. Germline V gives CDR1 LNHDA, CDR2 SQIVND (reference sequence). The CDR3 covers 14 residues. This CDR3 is CASSSSTGTYGYTF. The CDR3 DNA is TGTGCCAGTAGTTCCTCGACAGGGACCTATGGCTACACCTTC. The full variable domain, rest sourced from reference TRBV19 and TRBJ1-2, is DGGITQSPKYLFRKEGQNVTLSCEQNLNHDAMYWYRQDPGQGLRLIYYSQIVNDFQKGDIAEGYSVSREKKESFPLTVTSAQKNPTAFYLCASSSSTGTYGYTFGSGTRLTVV.

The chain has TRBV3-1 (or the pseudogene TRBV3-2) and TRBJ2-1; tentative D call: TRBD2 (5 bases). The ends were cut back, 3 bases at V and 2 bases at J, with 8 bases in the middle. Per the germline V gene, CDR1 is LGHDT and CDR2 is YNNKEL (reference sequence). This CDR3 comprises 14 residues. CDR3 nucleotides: TGTGCCAGCAGCCACCTGACTACCTACAATGAGCAGTTCTTC. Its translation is CASSHLTTYNEQFF.